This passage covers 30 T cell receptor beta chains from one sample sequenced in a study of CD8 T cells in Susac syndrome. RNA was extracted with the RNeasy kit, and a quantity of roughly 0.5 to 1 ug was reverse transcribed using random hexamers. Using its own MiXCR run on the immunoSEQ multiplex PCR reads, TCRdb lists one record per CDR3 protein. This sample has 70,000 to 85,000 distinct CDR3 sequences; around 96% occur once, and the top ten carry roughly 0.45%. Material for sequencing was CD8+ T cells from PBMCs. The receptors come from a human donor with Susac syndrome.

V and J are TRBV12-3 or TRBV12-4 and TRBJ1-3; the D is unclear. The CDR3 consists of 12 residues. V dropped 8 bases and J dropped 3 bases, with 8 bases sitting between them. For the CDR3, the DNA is TGTGCCAGCGGGGTACATGGAAACACCATATATTTT. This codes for CASGVHGNTIYF.

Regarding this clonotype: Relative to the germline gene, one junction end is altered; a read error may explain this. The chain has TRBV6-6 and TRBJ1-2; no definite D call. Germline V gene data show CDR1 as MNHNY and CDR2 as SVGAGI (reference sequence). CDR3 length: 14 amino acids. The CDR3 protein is CASSYQLNNNGYTF. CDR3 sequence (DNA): TGTGCCAGCAGTTACCAGCTTAATAACAATGGCTACACCTTC.

The CDR3 here is CASSVGTGETYGYTF. CDR3 in DNA: TGTGCCAGCAGCGTAGGTACAGGGGAGACCTATGGCTACACCTTC. The chain uses TRBV9 and TRBJ1-2, with 7 bases that match TRBD1. The germline CDR1 and CDR2 sequences are SGDLS and YYNGEE. CDR3 size: 15 residues. Germline trimming cut 0 bases from V and 4 bases from J; bases unmatched to any gene: 6.

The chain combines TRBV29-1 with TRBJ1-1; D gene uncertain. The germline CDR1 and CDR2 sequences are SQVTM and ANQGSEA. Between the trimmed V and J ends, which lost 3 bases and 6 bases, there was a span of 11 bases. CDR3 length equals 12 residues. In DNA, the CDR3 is TGCAGCGTTGATCCCACCGGGTCTGAAGCTTTCTTT. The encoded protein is CSVDPTGSEAFF.

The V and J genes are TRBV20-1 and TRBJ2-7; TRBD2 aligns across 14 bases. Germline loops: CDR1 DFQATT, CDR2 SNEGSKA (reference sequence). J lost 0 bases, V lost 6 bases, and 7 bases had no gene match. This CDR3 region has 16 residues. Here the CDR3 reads CSADAGTSGSSYEQYF. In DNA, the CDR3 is TGCAGTGCGGATGCCGGGACTAGCGGGAGCTCCTACGAGCAGTACTTC.

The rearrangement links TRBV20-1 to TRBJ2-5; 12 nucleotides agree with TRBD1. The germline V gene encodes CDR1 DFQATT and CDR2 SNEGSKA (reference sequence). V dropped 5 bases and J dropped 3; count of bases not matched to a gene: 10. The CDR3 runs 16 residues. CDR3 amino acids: CSAEPLGQGAEETQYF. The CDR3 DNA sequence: TGCAGTGCTGAGCCTTTGGGACAGGGGGCGGAAGAGACCCAGTACTTC.

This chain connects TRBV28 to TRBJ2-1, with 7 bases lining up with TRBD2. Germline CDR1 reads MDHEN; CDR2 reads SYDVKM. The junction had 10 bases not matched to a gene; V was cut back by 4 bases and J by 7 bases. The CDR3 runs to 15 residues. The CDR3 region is CASSSPKGGANEQFF. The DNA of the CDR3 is TGTGCCAGCAGTTCCCCGAAGGGAGGGGCGAATGAGCAGTTCTTC. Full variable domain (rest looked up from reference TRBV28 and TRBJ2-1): DVKVTQSSRYLVKRTGEKVFLECVQDMDHENMFWYRQDPGLGLRLIYFSYDVKMKEKGDIPEGYSVSREKKERFSLILESASTNQTSMYLCASSSPKGGANEQFFGPGTRLTVL.

This CDR3 reads CASSFGDSYEQYV. CDR3 sequence (DNA): TGTGCCAGCAGCTTCGGGGATTCCTACGAGCAGTACGTC. The chain couples TRBV5-6 to TRBJ2-7; D perhaps matches TRBD2 (5 bases). Trimming removed 2 bases at V and 1 base at J, with 7 bases between. The CDR3 runs 13 residues. The germline V gene encodes CDR1 SGHDT and CDR2 YYEEEE.

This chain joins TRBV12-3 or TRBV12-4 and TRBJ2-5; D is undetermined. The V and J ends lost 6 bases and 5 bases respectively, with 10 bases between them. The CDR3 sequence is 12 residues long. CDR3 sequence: CASRNSEETQYF. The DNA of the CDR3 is TGTGCCAGCAGAAATTCCGAGGAGACCCAGTACTTC.

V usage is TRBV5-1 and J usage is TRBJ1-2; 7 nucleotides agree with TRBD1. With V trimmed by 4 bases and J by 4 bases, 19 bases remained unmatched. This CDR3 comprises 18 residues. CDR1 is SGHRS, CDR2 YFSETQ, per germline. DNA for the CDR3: TGCGCCAGCAGCCCCCGGGACAGCCCAAAGGGCCCGACCTATGGCTACACCTTC. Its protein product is CASSPRDSPKGPTYGYTF.

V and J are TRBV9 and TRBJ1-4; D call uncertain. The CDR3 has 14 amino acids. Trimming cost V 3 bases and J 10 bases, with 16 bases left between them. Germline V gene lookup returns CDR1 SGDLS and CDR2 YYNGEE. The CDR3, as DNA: TGTGCCAGCAGCGCATCGGACGCCCTGGGAAAACTGTTTTTT. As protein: CASSASDALGKLFF.

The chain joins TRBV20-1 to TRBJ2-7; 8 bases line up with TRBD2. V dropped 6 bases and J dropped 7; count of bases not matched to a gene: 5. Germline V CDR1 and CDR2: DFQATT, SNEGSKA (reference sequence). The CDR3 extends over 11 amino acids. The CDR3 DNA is TGCAGTGCCCGGGAGGGGCGTGAGCAGTACTTC. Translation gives CSAREGREQYF.

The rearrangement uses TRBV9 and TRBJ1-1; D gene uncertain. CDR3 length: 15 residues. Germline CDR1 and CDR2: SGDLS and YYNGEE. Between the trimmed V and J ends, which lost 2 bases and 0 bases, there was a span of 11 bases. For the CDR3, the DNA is TGTGCCAGCAGCGTTGTAGGGCCAGTGAACACTGAAGCTTTCTTT. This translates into CASSVVGPVNTEAFF.

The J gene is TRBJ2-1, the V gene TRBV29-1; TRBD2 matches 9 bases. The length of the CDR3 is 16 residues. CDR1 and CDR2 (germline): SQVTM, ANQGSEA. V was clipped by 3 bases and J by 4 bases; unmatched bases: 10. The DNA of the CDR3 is TGCAGCGTTGATGTAGAGACTAGCGGCCTTTACAATGAGCAGTTCTTC. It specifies CSVDVETSGLYNEQFF.

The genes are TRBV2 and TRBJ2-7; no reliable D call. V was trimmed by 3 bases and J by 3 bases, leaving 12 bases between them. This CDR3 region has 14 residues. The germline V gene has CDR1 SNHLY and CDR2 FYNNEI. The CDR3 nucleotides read TGTGCCAGCAGTGAGGACCGCCGGGTCTACGAGCAGTACGTC. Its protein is CASSEDRRVYEQYV.

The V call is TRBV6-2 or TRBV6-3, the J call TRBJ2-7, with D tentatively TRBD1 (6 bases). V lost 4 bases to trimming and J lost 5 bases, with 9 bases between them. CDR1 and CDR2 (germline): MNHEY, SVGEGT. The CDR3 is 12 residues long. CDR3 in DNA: TGTGCCAGCAGTTCAGGGGTCCACGAGCAGTACGTC. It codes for CASSSGVHEQYV.

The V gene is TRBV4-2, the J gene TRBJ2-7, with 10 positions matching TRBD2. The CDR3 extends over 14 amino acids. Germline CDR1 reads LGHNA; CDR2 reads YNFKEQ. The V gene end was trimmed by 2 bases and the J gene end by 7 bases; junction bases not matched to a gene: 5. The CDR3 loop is CASSQPGLAAEQYF. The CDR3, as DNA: TGTGCCAGCAGCCAACCCGGACTAGCGGCAGAGCAGTACTTC.

The CDR3 DNA reads as TGTGCCAGCAGCGCCGGGACAGGGCCGCGCGAGCAGTACTTC. It yields the protein CASSAGTGPREQYF. V usage is TRBV27 and J usage is TRBJ2-7, with 9 bases that match TRBD1. The CDR3 has 14 amino acids. Germline CDR1 MNHEY, CDR2 SMNVEV (reference sequence). V lost 6 bases to trimming and J lost 6 bases; unmatched junction nucleotides: 9.

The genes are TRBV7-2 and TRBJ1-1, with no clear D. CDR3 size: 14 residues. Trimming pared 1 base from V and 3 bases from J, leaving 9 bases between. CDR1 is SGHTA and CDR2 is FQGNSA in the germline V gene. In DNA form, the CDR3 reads TGTGCCAGCAGCTTAGTGGGTCCCCACACTGAAGCTTTCTTT. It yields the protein CASSLVGPHTEAFF.

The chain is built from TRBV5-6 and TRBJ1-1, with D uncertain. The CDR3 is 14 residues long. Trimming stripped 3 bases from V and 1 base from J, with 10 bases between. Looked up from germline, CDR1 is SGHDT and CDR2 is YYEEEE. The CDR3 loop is CASSWGWGNTEAFF. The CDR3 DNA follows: TGTGCCAGCAGCTGGGGATGGGGGAACACTGAAGCTTTCTTT. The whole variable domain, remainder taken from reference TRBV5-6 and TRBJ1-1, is DAGVTQSPTHLIKTRGQQVTLRCSPKSGHDTVSWYQQALGQGPQFIFQYYEEEERQRGNFPDRFSGHQFPNYSSELNVNALLLGDSALYLCASSWGWGNTEAFFGQGTRLTVV.

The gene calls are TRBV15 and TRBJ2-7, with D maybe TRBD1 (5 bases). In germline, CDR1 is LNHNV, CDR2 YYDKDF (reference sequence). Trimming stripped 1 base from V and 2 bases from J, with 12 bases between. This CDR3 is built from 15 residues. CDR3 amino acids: CATSRGVGVPYEQYV. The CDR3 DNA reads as TGTGCCACCAGCAGAGGGGTAGGGGTTCCCTACGAGCAGTACGTC.

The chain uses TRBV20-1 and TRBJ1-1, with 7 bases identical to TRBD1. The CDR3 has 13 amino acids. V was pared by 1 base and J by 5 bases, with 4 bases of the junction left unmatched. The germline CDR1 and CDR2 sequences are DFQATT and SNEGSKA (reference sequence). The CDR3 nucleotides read TGCAGTGCTAGAGGCAGGGGGTGGACTGAAGCTTTCTTT. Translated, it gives CSARGRGWTEAFF.

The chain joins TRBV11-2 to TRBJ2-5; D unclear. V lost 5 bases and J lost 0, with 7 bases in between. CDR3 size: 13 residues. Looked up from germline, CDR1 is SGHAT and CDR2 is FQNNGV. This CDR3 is CASSPFYQETQYF. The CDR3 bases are TGTGCCAGCAGCCCCTTTTACCAAGAGACCCAGTACTTC.

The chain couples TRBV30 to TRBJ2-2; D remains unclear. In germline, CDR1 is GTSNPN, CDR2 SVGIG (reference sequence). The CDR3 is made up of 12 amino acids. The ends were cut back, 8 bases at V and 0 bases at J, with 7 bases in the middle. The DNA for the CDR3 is TGTGCCCTACCAGCGAACACCGGGGAGCTGTTTTTT. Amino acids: CALPANTGELFF.

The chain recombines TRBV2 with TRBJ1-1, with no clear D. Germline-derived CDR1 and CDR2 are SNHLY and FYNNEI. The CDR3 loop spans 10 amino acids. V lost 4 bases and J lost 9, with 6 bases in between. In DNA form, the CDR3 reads TGTGCCAGCAGTGGCCGGAAAGCTTTCTTT. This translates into CASSGRKAFF.

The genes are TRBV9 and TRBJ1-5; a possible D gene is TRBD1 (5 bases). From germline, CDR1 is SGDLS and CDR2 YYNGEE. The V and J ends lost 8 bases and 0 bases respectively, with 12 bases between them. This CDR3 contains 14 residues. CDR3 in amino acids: CASGAGYSNQPQHF. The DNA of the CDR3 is TGTGCCAGTGGGGCGGGATATAGCAATCAGCCCCAGCATTTT.

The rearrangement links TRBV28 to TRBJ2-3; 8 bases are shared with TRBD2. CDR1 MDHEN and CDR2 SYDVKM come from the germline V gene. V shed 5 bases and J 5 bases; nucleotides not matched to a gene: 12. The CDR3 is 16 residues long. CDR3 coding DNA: TGTGCCAGCAGTCACATAGCGGGAACTGGAAGAGATACGCAGTATTTT. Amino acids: CASSHIAGTGRDTQYF.

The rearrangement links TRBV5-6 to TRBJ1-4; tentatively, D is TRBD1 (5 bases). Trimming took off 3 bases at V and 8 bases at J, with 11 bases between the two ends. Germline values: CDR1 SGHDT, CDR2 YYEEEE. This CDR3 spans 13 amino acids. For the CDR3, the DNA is TGTGCCAGCAGCTGGGGGACTGGGGAAAAACTGTTTTTT. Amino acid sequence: CASSWGTGEKLFF. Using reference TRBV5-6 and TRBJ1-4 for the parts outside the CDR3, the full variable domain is DAGVTQSPTHLIKTRGQQVTLRCSPKSGHDTVSWYQQALGQGPQFIFQYYEEEERQRGNFPDRFSGHQFPNYSSELNVNALLLGDSALYLCASSWGTGEKLFFGSGTQLSVL.

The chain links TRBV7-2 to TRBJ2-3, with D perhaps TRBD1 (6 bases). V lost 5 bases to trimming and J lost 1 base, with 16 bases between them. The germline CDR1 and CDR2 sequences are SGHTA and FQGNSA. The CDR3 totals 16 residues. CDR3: CASSTPQGLGTDTQYF. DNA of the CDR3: TGTGCCAGCAGCACGCCCCAGGGGCTGGGCACAGATACGCAGTATTTT.

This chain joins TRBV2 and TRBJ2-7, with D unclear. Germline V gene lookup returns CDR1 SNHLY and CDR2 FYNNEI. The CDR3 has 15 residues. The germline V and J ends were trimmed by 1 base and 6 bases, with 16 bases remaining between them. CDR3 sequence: CASSEDPGGLIEQYV. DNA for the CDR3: TGTGCCAGCAGTGAAGACCCAGGCGGCCTCATCGAGCAGTACGTC.